This TCR beta chain was sequenced for a study of neurological immune-mediated disorders (dated by TCRdb to about 2019). Context from the whole study: Peripheral blood TCR-beta repertoires from HTLV-I-associated myelopathy (HAM/TSP) patients, multiple sclerosis patients and healthy controls were compared by UMI-based sequencing. The roughly 99 TCR-beta libraries covered PBMC samples along with longitudinal samples, technical triplicates, and paired sorted CD4+ and CD8+ T-cell subsets. Of the approximately 66 subjects in the cohort, some 15 were HAM/TSP patients, roughly 35 were multiple sclerosis patients, and about 20 were healthy controls. General study outcomes and caveats: Across subjects, expanded clones never shared an identical CDR3 amino acid sequence, which suggests that the TCR-beta repertoires in every group were private. The highest TCR clonal expansion was observed in HAM/TSP patients, whereas the lowest was observed in MS patients, even when compared with healthy controls.

The healthy controls were volunteers from blood banks in Maryland, USA. Libraries from unsorted PBMCs were made from 2 million PBMCs kept in RNAlater at -80 degrees C until RNA extraction. PBMCs were separated from peripheral blood using Ficoll-Hypaque density gradient centrifugation and then cryopreserved in liquid nitrogen. The germline ends are 15 bases apart after V is trimmed by 5 bases and J by 7 bases. Taken from cysteine to phenylalanine, the CDR3 has 15 residues. The retained sequence is limited to the CDR3, 45 bases, with the frame set at the first base. To synthesize cDNA, template-switch 5'RACE was performed with a primer carrying a 10-nucleotide random unique molecular identifier so that each TCR transcript was tagged. Every sequencing run yielded over 170 million TCR-beta sequences covering 15-18 subjects. Total RNA was extracted with the RNeasy kit. TCR-beta VDJ regions were amplified with primers for the TCR constant region and the 5'RACE anchor, using the KAPA Real-time Library Amplification kit. A first PCR added sample indexes and Illumina adaptors, and a second PCR then raised library yield. After Ampure bead purification, the TCR product of roughly 650 bp was size-selected on a 2% E-gel SizeSelection system. Before pooling, library quality was checked on a Bioanalyzer, concentration was measured with Qubit, and libraries were quantified with the Kapa Library Quantification kit. An Illumina HiSeq 2500 was used to sequence the libraries paired-end at 2 x 150 bp. To increase sequence diversity, about 23-30% phiX was spiked into each library pool. As for how the authors treated the data: The quality-filtered reads were processed with the UMI-based MiGEC pipeline, whose error correction step removed more than 90% of the raw TCR sequences. VDJ genes were aligned to IMGT germline references, and each clonotype was defined by a unique CDR3 amino acid sequence together with V-J genes. Clonal expansion, Shannon diversity and CDR3 relatedness (CalcPairwiseDistances, ClusterSamples) were evaluated with VDJtools, and phylogenetic trees were built with CLCbio workbench. A clone was classed as expanded if it had 8 or more unique UMIs, a cutoff based on coefficient-of-variation modelling across technical triplicates. The public reads were run again by TCRdb, first through fastp at Q25 and then through MiXCR, and only productive beta chains were kept. Every entry covers one CDR3 protein and lists the most common genes and DNA from its rows. TCRdb assigned the V and J calls; the authors' analysis was not used. In all, the sample holds about 76,000 distinct CDR3 sequences, and approximately 17% of those were seen once. The ten largest account for approximately 15% of the sample.

Concerning this clonotype itself: The antigen it binds to is not known. No much larger clone is present one base from it, and per-base qualities are unavailable.

The chain couples TRBV12-3 or TRBV12-4 to TRBJ1-6, with the D gene uncertain. This TCR was recovered from a woman aged 40-49 years in good health. The sequenced sample was PBMCs. The nucleotide sequence is given as TGTGCCAGCAGTCACGAGTCGGGTCGGAATTCACCCCTCCACTTT. Its amino acids are CASSHESGRNSPLHF.